These 21 T cell receptor beta chains were all obtained from the same sample, sequenced in a study of cytomegalovirus exposure and HLA in healthy donors. Primers included in the PCR were 60 Vbeta and 13 Jbeta primers. Method: immunoSEQ multiplex PCR; TCRdb's copy keeps in-frame clones and lacks some. This table holds over 150,000 clones, 75% to 90% found once. Sequencing was carried out using PBMCs. The receptors derive from a man aged 30-40 years in good health and CMV-seropositive.

The CDR3 reads CASSARGYEQYF. The CDR3 region has the DNA TGTGCCAGTAGCGCCCGGGGGTACGAGCAGTACTTC. The chain couples TRBV19 to TRBJ2-7; tentatively, D is TRBD2 (6 bases). The length of the CDR3 is 12 residues. The germline V gene has CDR1 LNHDA and CDR2 SQIVND (reference sequence). The V gene lost 6 bases and the J gene lost 4 bases, with 10 bases spanning the gap.

This clone was found once. The chain joins TRBV5-1 to TRBJ2-3, with 12 bases aligning to TRBD2. This CDR3 is 15 amino acids long. Looked up from germline, CDR1 is SGHRS and CDR2 is YFSETQ. Trimming at V came to 10 bases and at J to 4 bases, leaving 10 bases not matched to a gene. The CDR3 DNA is TGCGCCGTCAGGAGGACTAGCGGGGCCGCAGATACGCAGTATTTT. Translated, it gives CAVRRTSGAADTQYF.

The chain couples TRBV28 to TRBJ2-3, with D perhaps TRBD2 (6 bases). Per the germline V gene, CDR1 is MDHEN and CDR2 is SYDVKM. CDR3 size: 14 residues. Trimming left V 6 bases short and J 0 bases short, with 10 bases between. The CDR3 loop reads CASSLSGSTDTQYF. In DNA form, the CDR3 reads TGTGCCAGCAGCTTAAGCGGGAGCACAGATACGCAGTATTTT. The full variable domain, in which reference TRBV28 and TRBJ2-3 provide the parts outside the CDR3, is DVKVTQSSRYLVKRTGEKVFLECVQDMDHENMFWYRQDPGLGLRLIYFSYDVKMKEKGDIPEGYSVSREKKERFSLILESASTNQTSMYLCASSLSGSTDTQYFGPGTRLTVL.

This clone is deemed medium-sized. This chain joins TRBV7-9 and TRBJ1-5; TRBD1 aligns across 9 bases. V trimming: 5 bases; J trimming: 4 bases; junction bases outside the gene matches: 12. The CDR3 has 17 residues. Germline V gives CDR1 SEHNR, CDR2 FQNEAQ (reference sequence). CDR3 loop: CASSPARGQGDNQPQHF. The CDR3 nucleotides are TGTGCCAGCAGCCCAGCCCGGGGACAGGGCGATAATCAGCCCCAGCATTTT.

This clone has more than one count but fewer than ten. The gene calls are TRBV5-1 and TRBJ2-7, with D possibly being TRBD1 (6 bases). The CDR3 extends over 13 amino acids. Germline V lookup: CDR1 SGHRS, CDR2 YFSETQ. V was cut by 4 bases and J by 3 bases, with 11 bases left in between. The DNA of the CDR3 is TGCGCCAGCAGCCTGGACAGTATCTACGAGCAGTACTTC. Translated, it gives CASSLDSIYEQYF.

In DNA, the CDR3 is TGTGCCAGCAGCTTAGCGGGACAGGGGTTCGGAAAACTGTTTTTT. Its protein product is CASSLAGQGFGKLFF. The V and J genes are TRBV7-9 and TRBJ1-4; 10 bases are a match to TRBD1. Trimming took 0 bases from V and 10 from J; bases not matched to a gene: 5. Germline CDR1 reads SEHNR; CDR2 reads FQNEAQ (reference sequence). The length of the CDR3 is 15 residues.

The chain recombines TRBV6-5 with TRBJ1-1; the D gene is possibly TRBD1 (5 bases). Trimming cost V 5 bases and J 0 bases, with 10 bases left between them. Germline values: CDR1 MNHEY, CDR2 SVGAGI. The CDR3 is made up of 14 amino acids. The CDR3 region is CASSVNRLNTEAFF. The CDR3 DNA is TGTGCCAGCAGTGTAAACAGGTTGAACACTGAAGCTTTCTTT.

This chain uses TRBV5-6 with TRBJ1-4; no firm D call. Germline loops: CDR1 SGHDT, CDR2 YYEEEE. There are 13 residues in the CDR3. The V and J ends lost 8 bases and 4 bases respectively, with 12 bases between them. CDR3 loop: CASKAVINEKLFF. In nucleotides, the CDR3 is TGTGCCAGTAAGGCGGTTATTAATGAAAAACTGTTTTTT.

This chain links TRBV11-2 with TRBJ1-3; D remains ambiguous. Trimming took off 2 bases at V and 0 bases at J, with 14 bases between the two ends. This CDR3 contains 17 residues. Germline values: CDR1 SGHAT, CDR2 FQNNGV. The CDR3 bases are TGTGCCAGCAGCTTAACCACCGCCGGGGACTCTGGAAACACCATATATTTT. Amino acid sequence: CASSLTTAGDSGNTIYF. Full variable domain (outside the CDR3, taken from reference TRBV11-2 and TRBJ1-3): EAGVAQSPRYKIIEKRQSVAFWCNPISGHATLYWYQQILGQGPKLLIQFQNNGVVDDSQLPKDRFSAERLKGVDSTLKIQPAKLEDSAVYLCASSLTTAGDSGNTIYFGEGSWLTVV.

The genes are TRBV28 and TRBJ2-1; 12 nucleotides match TRBD2. Per the germline V gene, CDR1 is MDHEN and CDR2 is SYDVKM. With 11 bases clipped from V and 10 bases from J, the junction kept 9 bases outside the gene matches. CDR3 length equals 13 residues. The CDR3 sequence is CAVRTSGTGEQFF. The CDR3 bases are TGTGCCGTAAGGACTAGCGGGACAGGGGAGCAGTTCTTC.

The table lists this clone with a count of one. This chain joins TRBV7-2 and TRBJ1-6, with a weak D call TRBD1 (5 bases). The V gene lost 4 bases and the J gene lost 11 bases, with 9 bases spanning the gap. Germline CDR1 reads SGHTA; CDR2 reads FQGNSA. The CDR3 runs to 12 residues. In nucleotides, the CDR3 is TGTGCCAGCAGCTCTCGGGGGACACCCCTCCACTTT. This translates into CASSSRGTPLHF.

V and J are TRBV5-1 and TRBJ1-5; weak D call: TRBD1 (5 bases). Germline V gene lookup returns CDR1 SGHRS and CDR2 YFSETQ. V was pared by 0 bases and J by 0 bases, with 7 bases between. This CDR3 spans 15 amino acids. In DNA form, the CDR3 reads TGCGCCAGCAGCTTGGAGGGGTATAGCAATCAGCCCCAGCATTTT. Encoded protein: CASSLEGYSNQPQHF.

V is TRBV27 and J is TRBJ2-7, with D possibly being TRBD2 (5 bases). Trimming stripped 2 bases from V and 2 bases from J, with 10 bases between. Germline values: CDR1 MNHEY, CDR2 SMNVEV (reference sequence). The CDR3 spans 14 residues. The chain's CDR3 is CASSLGGSPYEQYF. The CDR3 nucleotides are TGTGCCAGCAGTTTAGGTGGGAGCCCCTACGAGCAGTACTTC.

The chain has TRBV25-1 and TRBJ2-5; 11 nucleotides line up with TRBD1. V lost 1 base, J lost 4 bases, and 5 bases stayed unmatched. Germline CDR1 and CDR2: MGHDK and SYGVNS. This CDR3 has 16 residues. For the CDR3, the DNA is TGTGCCAGCAGTGAATCTCGGACAGGGGGCCGAGAGACCCAGTACTTC. As protein: CASSESRTGGRETQYF.

DNA of the CDR3: TGTGCCAGCGGAGAAGATCGGGGCAGGGGGCAGGAAAAACTGTTTTTT. Translating gives CASGEDRGRGQEKLFF. V usage is TRBV5-8 and J usage is TRBJ1-4; 8 nucleotides agree with TRBD1. CDR3 length: 16 residues. Trimming at V came to 7 bases and at J to 8 bases, leaving 16 bases not matched to a gene. Germline V CDR1 and CDR2: SGHTS, YDEGEE.

This clone was observed a handful of times. Other DNA sequences of this sample code for an identical CDR3. The CDR3, as DNA: TGTGCCAGCAGACCGGGACTGTCGTATGGCTACACCTTC. Encoded protein: CASRPGLSYGYTF. J is TRBJ1-2 and V is TRBV7-8, with a possible D match to TRBD1 (5 bases). Germline V lookup: CDR1 SGHVS, CDR2 FQNEAQ. CDR3 size: 13 residues. Between the trimmed V and J ends, which lost 6 bases and 5 bases, there was a span of 13 bases.

V is TRBV28 and J is TRBJ2-4; D is possibly TRBD1 (6 bases). The germline V gene has CDR1 MDHEN and CDR2 SYDVKM. CDR3 length: 15 residues. V lost 6 bases and J lost 7, with 19 bases in between. CDR3 protein: CASSWGTRRRNIQYF. DNA of the CDR3: TGTGCCAGCAGCTGGGGGACACGTAGACGGAACATTCAGTACTTC.

V usage is TRBV2 and J usage is TRBJ1-2; the D gene is possibly TRBD1 (5 bases). Germline CDR1 SNHLY, CDR2 FYNNEI. The CDR3 is 15 residues long. V was pared by 7 bases and J by 8 bases, with 23 bases between. CDR3 sequence reads: CASNLADTTLEGYTF. The CDR3 DNA is TGTGCCAGCAATTTGGCGGACACGACCCTGGAGGGCTACACCTTC.

This clone was recorded once. The CDR3 loop reads CASSFDGGLGGHYEQYF. CDR3 bases: TGTGCCAGCAGTTTTGACGGGGGGCTAGGTGGCCACTACGAGCAGTACTTC. The V and J genes are TRBV27 and TRBJ2-7; possibly TRBD2 for D (7 bases). V dropped 3 bases and J dropped 3 bases, with 21 bases sitting between them. This CDR3 region has 17 residues. In germline, CDR1 is MNHEY, CDR2 SMNVEV (reference sequence).

There are a few counts of this clone. The CDR3 here is CARRGRGGAETQYF. CDR3 DNA: TGCGCCAGACGGGGGAGAGGGGGCGCAGAGACCCAGTACTTC. V is TRBV4-1 and J is TRBJ2-5, with a tentative D call TRBD1 (7 bases). The CDR3 length is 14 residues. Germline V gene data show CDR1 as MGHRA and CDR2 as YSYEKL. V shed 9 bases and J shed 4 bases, with 18 bases lying between them.

The V call is TRBV27, the J call TRBJ2-6; 7 bases are a match to TRBD1. Losses at the gene ends were 2 bases for V and 4 bases for J; bases not matched to a gene: 5. CDR1 and CDR2 (germline): MNHEY, SMNVEV (reference sequence). This CDR3 has 16 amino acids. CDR3 amino acids: CASSLETGPGANVLTF. DNA for the CDR3: TGTGCCAGCAGTTTAGAGACAGGGCCCGGGGCCAACGTCCTGACTTTC.